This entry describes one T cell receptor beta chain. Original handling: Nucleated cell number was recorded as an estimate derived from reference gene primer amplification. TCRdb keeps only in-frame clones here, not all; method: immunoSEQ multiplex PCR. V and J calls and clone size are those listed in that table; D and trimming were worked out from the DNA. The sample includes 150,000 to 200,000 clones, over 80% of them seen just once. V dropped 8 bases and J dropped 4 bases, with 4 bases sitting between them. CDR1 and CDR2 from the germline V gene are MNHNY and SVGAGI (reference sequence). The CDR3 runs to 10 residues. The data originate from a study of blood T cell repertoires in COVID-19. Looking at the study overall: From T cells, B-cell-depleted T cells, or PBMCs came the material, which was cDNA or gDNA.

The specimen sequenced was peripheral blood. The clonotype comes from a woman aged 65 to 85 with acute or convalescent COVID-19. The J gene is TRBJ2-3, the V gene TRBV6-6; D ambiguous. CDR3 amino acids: CASEADTQYF. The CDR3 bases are TGTGCCAGCGAGGCAGATACGCAGTATTTT.